This entry lists 20 T cell receptor beta chains sequenced from one sample in a study of OX40 agonist ivuxolimab in advanced cancers. Libraries were prepared by immunoSEQ multiplex PCR; TCRdb keeps only in-frame clonotypes and omits some of them. In the table there are about 64,000 clones, 82% of which are singletons. This material consisted of CD4+ or CD8+ T cells sorted from blood, taken in a trial of the OX40 agonist ivuxolimab. The receptors stem from an adult with an advanced solid tumor such as melanoma, head and neck, liver or kidney cancer.

This sequence joins TRBV16 and TRBJ1-2; D is unresolved. The CDR3 runs to 15 residues. Trimming pared 0 bases from V and 8 bases from J, leaving 16 bases between. The germline V gene has CDR1 KGHSY and CDR2 FQNENV. CDR3 nucleotides: TGTGCCAGCAGCCAATCCTATGGTGTCGATGGAGGCTACACCTTC. This translates into CASSQSYGVDGGYTF.

This rearrangement joins TRBV7-9 to TRBJ1-4; D call uncertain. Trimming removed 1 base at V and 3 bases at J, with 12 bases between. Germline V gene sequence: CDR1 SEHNR, CDR2 FQNEAQ (reference sequence). CDR3 length: 16 amino acids. CDR3 sequence reads: CASSLVGGVPNEKLFF. CDR3 bases: TGTGCCAGCAGCTTAGTGGGCGGGGTTCCTAATGAAAAACTGTTTTTT.

The V call is TRBV6-4, the J call TRBJ2-2; 7 nucleotides line up with TRBD1. V lost 9 bases and J lost 5; bases outside the gene matches: 12. CDR1 and CDR2 from the germline V gene are MRHNA and SNTAGT. The CDR3 loop spans 15 amino acids. The CDR3 reads CARSIVYRGTGELFF. The DNA for the CDR3 is TGTGCCAGGTCCATTGTTTACAGGGGTACCGGGGAGCTGTTTTTT.

V usage is TRBV6-1 and J usage is TRBJ2-5; D perhaps matches TRBD2 (6 bases). Trimming left V 4 bases short and J 2 bases short, with 17 bases between. The length of the CDR3 is 16 residues. The germline V gene has CDR1 MNHNS and CDR2 SASEGT. This CDR3 is CASSGLGSGGQETQYF. CDR3 nucleotides: TGTGCCAGCAGTGGGTTAGGTAGCGGAGGGCAAGAGACCCAGTACTTC.

CDR3 amino acids: CASSQSTRYSGNTIYF. Written as DNA, the CDR3 is TGTGCCAGCAGCCAATCGACAAGATACTCTGGAAACACCATATATTTT. This chain joins TRBV16 and TRBJ1-3; D is unresolved. The germline CDR1 and CDR2 sequences are KGHSY and FQNENV. The CDR3 is 16 amino acids. Trimming removed 0 bases at V and 0 bases at J, with 9 bases between.

Comments on this clone: Other DNA variants within this sample encode the same CDR3. V and J are TRBV7-3 and TRBJ2-2; 7 bases are shared with TRBD2. With 1 base clipped from V and 2 bases from J, the junction kept 4 bases outside the gene matches. There are 16 residues in the CDR3. CDR1 and CDR2 (germline): SGHTA, FQGTGA. The CDR3 protein is CASSLSPSGNTGELFF. CDR3 nucleotide sequence: TGTGCCAGCAGCTTAAGTCCTAGCGGCAACACCGGGGAGCTGTTTTTT.

The chain couples TRBV2 to TRBJ2-4; D unresolved. The CDR3 has 14 residues. Between the trimmed V and J ends, which lost 7 bases and 0 bases, there was a span of 10 bases. Germline assignment: CDR1 SNHLY and CDR2 FYNNEI. The CDR3 is CASTLGIAKNIQYF. The CDR3 nucleotides read TGTGCCAGCACCCTGGGAATAGCCAAAAACATTCAGTACTTC. The complete variable domain, with remaining parts taken from reference TRBV2 and TRBJ2-4, reads EPEVTQTPSHQVTQMGQEVILRCVPISNHLYFYWYRQILGQKVEFLVSFYNNEISEKSEIFDDQFSVERPDGSNFTLKIRSTKLEDSAMYFCASTLGIAKNIQYFGAGTRLSVL.

Only a few counts were recorded for this clone. V gene TRBV9 combines with J gene TRBJ2-2; D perhaps matches TRBD2 (6 bases). Between the trimmed V and J ends, which lost 2 bases and 3 bases, there was a span of 8 bases. The CDR3 extends over 14 amino acids. The germline V gene has CDR1 SGDLS and CDR2 YYNGEE. The CDR3 DNA reads TGTGCCAGCAGCGTTATAGCGGACACCGGGGAGCTGTTTTTT. Translating it yields CASSVIADTGELFF.

This clone was counted only a few times. The rearrangement joins TRBV6-6 to TRBJ1-1, with D possibly being TRBD1 (5 bases). CDR1 is MNHNY, CDR2 SVGAGI, per germline (reference sequence). The CDR3 sequence is 14 residues long. Between the trimmed V and J ends, which lost 0 bases and 4 bases, there was a span of 9 bases. The CDR3 DNA reads TGTGCCAGCAGTTACTCCCTTGGGGGCACTGAAGCTTTCTTT. Translation gives CASSYSLGGTEAFF.

The chain is built from TRBV6-6 and TRBJ1-1; the D gene is possibly TRBD1 (6 bases). CDR1 is MNHNY and CDR2 is SVGAGI in the germline V gene (reference sequence). The V end was cut by 8 bases, the J end by 1 base, with 11 bases between. The length of the CDR3 is 13 residues. The CDR3 region is CASPGTPNTEAFF. Here the CDR3 DNA reads TGTGCCAGCCCCGGGACACCGAACACTGAAGCTTTCTTT.

This clone was observed a few times. The rearrangement uses TRBV19 and TRBJ1-2; 9 bases line up with TRBD1. The germline gives CDR1 LNHDA, CDR2 SQIVND (reference sequence). The J segment lost 0 bases and the V segment lost 4 bases, leaving 6 bases of the junction unmatched. The CDR3 length is 16 residues. CDR3: CASSRSGTGTNYGYTF. The CDR3 nucleotides are TGTGCCAGTAGTAGATCCGGGACAGGGACTAACTATGGCTACACCTTC.

The chain recombines TRBV7-8 with TRBJ2-7; D uncertain. From germline, CDR1 is SGHVS and CDR2 FQNEAQ. The CDR3 sequence is 14 residues long. Trimming pared 0 bases from V and 2 bases from J, leaving 8 bases between. CDR3 sequence reads: CASSLAIAPYEQYF. CDR3 coding DNA: TGTGCCAGCAGCTTAGCAATTGCCCCCTACGAGCAGTACTTC.

The V and J genes are TRBV7-9 and TRBJ2-7, with 7 bases that match TRBD1. The CDR3 has 17 residues. Trimming at V came to 5 bases and at J to 0 bases, leaving 13 bases not matched to a gene. Germline assignment: CDR1 SEHNR and CDR2 FQNEAQ (reference sequence). The CDR3 here is CASSPIPRTGSSYEQYF. CDR3 coding DNA: TGTGCCAGCAGCCCCATCCCCAGGACAGGAAGCTCCTACGAGCAGTACTTC.

The rearrangement joins TRBV5-6 to TRBJ2-2; 8 bases fit TRBD1. The V and J ends lost 0 bases and 6 bases, in that order; junction bases with no gene match: 4. Germline values: CDR1 SGHDT, CDR2 YYEEEE. The CDR3 spans 15 residues. The chain's CDR3 is CASSLAGGWAGELFF. DNA of the CDR3: TGTGCCAGCAGCTTGGCAGGGGGCTGGGCCGGGGAGCTGTTTTTT.

This chain links TRBV7-2 with TRBJ1-2, with TRBD1 as a possible D gene (6 bases). There are 14 residues in the CDR3. Trimming removed 5 bases from V and 7 bases from J, with 17 bases in between. Germline CDR1 reads SGHTA; CDR2 reads FQGNSA. The CDR3 is CASSPEDSVRGYTF. CDR3 nucleotide sequence: TGTGCCAGCAGCCCCGAGGACAGCGTGCGTGGCTACACCTTC.

This sequence joins TRBV27 and TRBJ1-1; D is undetermined. Germline V lookup: CDR1 MNHEY, CDR2 SMNVEV (reference sequence). Trimming took 5 bases from V and 4 from J, leaving 11 bases between them. The CDR3 has 13 amino acids. The CDR3: CASSDRGPTEAFF. The CDR3 nucleotides are TGTGCCAGCAGTGACCGGGGTCCCACTGAAGCTTTCTTT.

The chain uses TRBV4-1 and TRBJ2-7; D is perhaps TRBD1 (7 bases). V was trimmed by 2 bases and J by 3 bases, leaving 14 bases between them. CDR3 length equals 15 residues. Germline V gives CDR1 MGHRA, CDR2 YSYEKL. The CDR3 sequence is CASSQLGQGGYEQYF. CDR3 DNA sequence: TGCGCCAGCAGCCAATTGGGGCAGGGGGGCTACGAGCAGTACTTC.

The CDR3 nucleotides are TGTGCCAGCAGGAAGACAGGGCCGAACACTGAAGCTTTCTTT. Its protein product is CASRKTGPNTEAFF. The rearrangement links TRBV7-3 to TRBJ1-1, with TRBD1 matching 7 bases. Germline V gene data show CDR1 as SGHTA and CDR2 as FQGTGA. V lost 6 bases and J lost 1; bases outside the gene matches: 5. The CDR3 runs 14 residues.

This chain connects TRBV2 to TRBJ1-2; 10 nucleotides align to TRBD1. The CDR3 is made up of 16 amino acids. Unmatched junction bases numbered 11, after V lost 7 bases and J lost 3 bases. The germline CDR1 and CDR2 sequences are SNHLY and FYNNEI. The CDR3: CASTRQGASRYYGYTF. DNA of the CDR3: TGTGCCAGCACCAGACAGGGGGCGTCGAGATACTATGGCTACACCTTC.

The chain combines TRBV7-2 with TRBJ2-3; 12 nucleotides align to TRBD2. There are 16 residues in the CDR3. Germline V lookup: CDR1 SGHTA, CDR2 FQGNSA. Losses at the gene ends were 5 bases for V and 1 base for J; bases not matched to a gene: 4. CDR3: CASSVLAGGGTDTQYF. The CDR3 nucleotides read TGTGCCAGCAGCGTCCTAGCGGGGGGGGGCACAGATACGCAGTATTTT.